This T cell receptor (beta chain) was sequenced for a study of T cell responses to AZD1222 COVID-19 vaccine. Regarding the study as a whole: Only 5 or 6 people who got AZD1222 tested seropositive at baseline. White British people made up most donors, females outnumbered males, and clonal diversity was possibly underestimated. Scientists sampled the repertoires only once the peak T cell response had passed.

V trimming: 4 bases; J trimming: 5 bases; junction bases outside the gene matches: 9. Germline V gives CDR1 SEHNR, CDR2 FQNEAQ (reference sequence). CDR3 length: 15 residues. Some clones are missing from TCRdb's copy, which holds only in-frame ones; the method was immunoSEQ multiplex PCR. The sample contains roughly 150,000 clones, around nine tenths of which appear only once. Points on this clone: Its antigen is currently unknown.

The starting material was peripheral blood, obtained on day 0 of AZD1222 vaccination. The V and J genes are TRBV7-9 and TRBJ1-1, with TRBD1 matching over 8 bases. The sequence derives from an adult in good health. CDR3 loop: CASSSTGASGTEAFF. The CDR3 DNA follows: TGTGCCAGCAGCTCGACAGGGGCTTCCGGTACTGAAGCTTTCTTT.